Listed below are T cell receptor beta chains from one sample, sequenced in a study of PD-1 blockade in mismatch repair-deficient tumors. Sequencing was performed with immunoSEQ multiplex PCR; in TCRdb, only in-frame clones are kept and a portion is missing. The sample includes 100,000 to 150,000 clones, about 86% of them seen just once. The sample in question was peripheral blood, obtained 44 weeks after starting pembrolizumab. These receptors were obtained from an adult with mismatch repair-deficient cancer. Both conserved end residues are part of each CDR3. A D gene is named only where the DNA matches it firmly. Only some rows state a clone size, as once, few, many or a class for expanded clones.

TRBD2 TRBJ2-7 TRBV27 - CASRVSVAGVRNEQYF TGTGCCAGCAGGGTATCTGTAGCGGGAGTACGGAACGAGCAGTACTTC
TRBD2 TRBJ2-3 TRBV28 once CASSLLAGRTDTQYF TGTGCCAGCAGTTTACTAGCGGGAAGAACAGATACGCAGTATTTT
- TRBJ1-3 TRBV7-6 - CASSLPTPGRSEPENTIYF TGTGCCAGCAGCTTACCGACCCCGGGAAGATCTGAGCCCGAAAACACCATATATTTT
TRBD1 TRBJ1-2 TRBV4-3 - CASSQDRGPNYGYTF TGCGCCAGCAGCCAAGACAGGGGGCCTAACTATGGCTACACCTTC
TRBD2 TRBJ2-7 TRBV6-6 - CASMGGSENYEQYF TGTGCCAGCATGGGAGGGTCAGAGAACTACGAGCAGTACTTC
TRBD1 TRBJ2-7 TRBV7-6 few CASSQRGQWDEQYF TGTGCCAGCAGCCAACGGGGACAGTGGGACGAGCAGTACTTC
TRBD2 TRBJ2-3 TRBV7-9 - CASSLALTSGTDTQYF TGTGCCAGCAGCTTAGCGCTTACTAGCGGCACAGATACGCAGTATTTT
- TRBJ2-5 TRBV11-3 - CASSSSLDPFQETQYF TGTGCCAGCAGCTCAAGCCTAGATCCATTCCAAGAGACCCAGTACTTC
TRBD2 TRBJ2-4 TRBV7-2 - CASSLVSSGRALKNIQYF TGTGCCAGCAGCTTAGTGTCTAGCGGGAGGGCCCTCAAAAACATTCAGTACTTC
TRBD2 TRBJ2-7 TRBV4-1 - CASSQGLDRSQYF TGCGCCAGCAGCCAGGGACTAGACCGATCGCAGTACTTC
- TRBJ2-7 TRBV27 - CASSLRRSLSIREQYF TGTGCCAGCAGTTTACGGAGGTCTTTATCCATTAGGGAGCAGTACTTC
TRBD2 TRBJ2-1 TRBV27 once CASSPTSGRGYEQFF TGTGCCAGCAGTCCGACTAGCGGGAGGGGGTATGAGCAGTTCTTC
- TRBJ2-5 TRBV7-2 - CASRGGGPFPRQETQYF TGTGCCAGCAGAGGGGGGGGACCCTTTCCTAGACAAGAGACCCAGTACTTC
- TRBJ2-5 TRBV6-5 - CASSKGGAQYF TGTGCCAGCAGCAAAGGGGGGGCCCAGTACTTC
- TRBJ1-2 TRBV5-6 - CASSLVSLVDGYTF TGTGCCAGCAGCTTGGTATCTTTGGTGGATGGCTACACCTTC
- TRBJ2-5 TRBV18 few CASSVQETQYF TGTGCCAGCTCAGTTCAAGAGACCCAGTACTTC
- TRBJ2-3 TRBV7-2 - CASSSGDSSTDTQYF TGTGCCAGCAGCTCGGGGGACTCCAGCACAGATACGCAGTATTTT
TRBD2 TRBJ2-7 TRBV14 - CASSQGTYSLAGGRRYEQYF TGTGCCAGCAGCCAAGGAACATACTCACTAGCGGGAGGGCGTCGGTACGAGCAGTACTTC
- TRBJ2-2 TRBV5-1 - CASSLGGETGELFF TGCGCCAGCAGCTTGGGCGGGGAAACCGGGGAGCTGTTTTTT
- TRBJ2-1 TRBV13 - CASSLEQESGPNEQFF TGTGCCAGCAGCTTAGAACAGGAGTCCGGACCAAATGAGCAGTTCTTC
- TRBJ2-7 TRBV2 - CASSRAGKAYEQYF TGTGCCAGCAGTCGGGCGGGAAAGGCCTACGAGCAGTACTTC
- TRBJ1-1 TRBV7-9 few CASSWTGNMNTEAFF TGTGCCAGCAGCTGGACCGGGAACATGAACACTGAAGCTTTCTTT
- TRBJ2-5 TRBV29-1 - CSVEGGRPQETQYF TGCAGCGTTGAAGGAGGGAGACCCCAAGAGACCCAGTACTTC
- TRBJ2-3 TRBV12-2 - CASRPRGPSGPGTDTQYF TGTGCAAGTCGCCCAAGGGGTCCTAGCGGACCCGGCACAGATACGCAGTATTTT
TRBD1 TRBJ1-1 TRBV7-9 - CASNEQGANTEAFF TGTGCCAGCAACGAACAGGGGGCGAACACTGAAGCTTTCTTT
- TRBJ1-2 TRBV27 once CASSLSGQNYGYTF TGTGCCAGCAGTTTATCGGGCCAGAACTATGGCTACACCTTC
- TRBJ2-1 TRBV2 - CASSEEVWDKYNEQFF TGTGCCAGCAGTGAAGAGGTGTGGGACAAGTACAATGAGCAGTTCTTC
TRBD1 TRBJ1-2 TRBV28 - CASSIPRTGAGYTF TGTGCCAGCAGTATTCCCCGGACAGGGGCTGGCTACACCTTC
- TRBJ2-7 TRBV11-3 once CASSPDRREQYF TGTGCCAGCAGCCCCGACAGGCGCGAGCAGTACTTC
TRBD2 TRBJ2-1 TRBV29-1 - CSVPRLAGDYNEQFF TGCAGCGTGCCCAGACTAGCGGGAGACTACAATGAGCAGTTCTTC
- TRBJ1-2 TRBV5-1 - CASSQEIRRGGYTF TGCGCCAGCAGCCAAGAAATACGGCGAGGAGGCTACACCTTC
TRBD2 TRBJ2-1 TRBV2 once CASSVGTSGYNEQFF TGTGCCAGCAGTGTTGGGACTAGCGGTTACAATGAGCAGTTCTTC
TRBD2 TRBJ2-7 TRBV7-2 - CASSLGTSGRDEQYF TGTGCCAGCAGCTTAGGGACTAGCGGGAGGGACGAGCAGTACTTC
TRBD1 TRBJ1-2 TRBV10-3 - CAIRDTGEAYGYTF TGTGCCATCAGGGATACAGGGGAGGCCTATGGCTACACCTTC
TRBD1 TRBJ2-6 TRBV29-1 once CSVRGTGGAPGANVLTF TGCAGCGTCCGGGGGACAGGGGGCGCACCTGGGGCCAACGTCCTGACTTTC